The source of this T cell receptor beta chain is a study of T cells in Graves' hyperthyroidism and ophthalmopathy. As for the study in general: Pretreatment peripheral blood was obtained at initial diagnosis.

Study-level findings and limits: Most expanded thyroid clonotypes above 0.001 also appeared in blood.

Amplified regions were TCR beta CDR3 sequences from RNA transcripts. In the first-round RT-PCR of the TCR CDR3, the HTBI primer set was used. TCRdb reprocessed the multiplex PCR reads with MiXCR, giving one entry per CDR3 protein. This table has about 350,000 distinct CDR3 sequences, approximately 15% appearing once. This clonotype came up many times. Its specificity is unknown. Germline lookup yields CDR1 MDHEN and CDR2 SYDVKM. Trimming left V 8 bases short and J 10 bases short, with 21 bases between. This CDR3 is 15 amino acids long. The chain has TRBV28 and TRBJ1-6; D gene unclear. The source is a woman in her twenties or thirties with Graves' hyperthyroidism. Sample: blood. CDR3 region: CASLPSPGWGSPLHF. The CDR3 region has the DNA TGTGCCAGCCTTCCCTCACCGGGATGGGGATCACCCCTCCACTTT.